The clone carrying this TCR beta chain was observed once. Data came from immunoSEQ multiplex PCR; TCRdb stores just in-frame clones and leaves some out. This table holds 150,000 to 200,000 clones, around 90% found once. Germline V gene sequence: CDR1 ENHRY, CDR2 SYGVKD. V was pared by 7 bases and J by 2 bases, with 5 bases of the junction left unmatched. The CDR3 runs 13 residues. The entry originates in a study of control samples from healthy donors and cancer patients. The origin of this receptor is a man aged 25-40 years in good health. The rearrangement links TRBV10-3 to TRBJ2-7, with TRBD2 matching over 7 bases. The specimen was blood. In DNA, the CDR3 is TGTGCCATCATGAGGGGAGGGACCTACGAGCAGTACTTC. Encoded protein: CAIMRGGTYEQYF.